These 31 T cell receptor beta chains were all obtained from the same sample, sequenced in a study of regulatory T cells in long-lasting Graves disease. Libraries of TCR beta came from iRepertoire HTBI primers plus Arm-PCR of CDR3 regions. TCRdb used MiXCR to reprocess the multiplex PCR reads, holding one entry per CDR3 protein. The sample yields a few hundred thousand distinct CDR3 sequences, about 11% seen once. Time point described: newly diagnosed GD, antithyroid drugs for less than 3 months. RNA extracted from PBMCs served as the sequencing template. The sample was also reused in another study, on T cells in Graves' hyperthyroidism and ophthalmopathy.

The source material was peripheral blood mononuclear cells (PBMCs), sampled at new diagnosis, from a patient treated with antithyroid drugs. Receptor source: a woman aged 18-30 years with Graves disease.

This sequence joins TRBV30 and TRBJ1-1, with D possibly TRBD1 on 5 matching bases. CDR3 size: 14 residues. Germline values: CDR1 GTSNPN, CDR2 SVGIG (reference sequence). Trimming took 4 bases from V and 3 from J, leaving 15 bases between them. This chain's CDR3 is CAWTGRIQDTEAFF. As DNA, the CDR3 is TGTGCCTGGACCGGGCGGATACAGGACACTGAAGCTTTCTTT.

On this clonotype: A much larger clone differs by one base, so this may be a read error. The rearrangement uses TRBV6-1 and TRBJ1-1; unclear D gene. This CDR3 region has 12 residues. CDR1 is MNHNS, CDR2 SASEGT, per germline. The CDR3 DNA reads as TGTGCCAGCAGGATAATGAACGCTGAAGCTTTCTTT. Translating gives CASRIMNAEAFF.

This clonotype turned up a few times. V is TRBV20-1 and J is TRBJ2-1; TRBD1 might be the D (6 bases). This CDR3 is built from 13 residues. V lost 6 bases to trimming and J lost 6 bases, with 15 bases between them. Germline CDR1 and CDR2: DFQATT and SNEGSKA (reference sequence). The CDR3 reads CSASLTGLNEQFF. The CDR3 DNA reads as TGCAGTGCAAGCCTGACAGGACTCAATGAGCAGTTCTTC.

The table lists this clonotype with a few counts. This chain links TRBV7-2 with TRBJ1-5, with D perhaps matching TRBD1 (5 bases). CDR3 length equals 13 residues. The germline CDR1 and CDR2 sequences are SGHTA and FQGNSA. V was shortened by 3 bases and J by 6 bases, with 9 bases between the two germline ends. CDR3 loop: CASSFRVRQPQHF. As DNA, the CDR3 is TGTGCCAGCAGCTTCAGGGTACGTCAGCCCCAGCATTTT.

The table lists this clonotype with many counts. This chain uses TRBV6-1 with TRBJ2-1, with 12 nucleotides matching TRBD2. The V gene end was trimmed by 6 bases and the J gene end by 1 base; junction bases not matched to a gene: 7. Germline loops: CDR1 MNHNS, CDR2 SASEGT. CDR3 size: 17 residues. CDR3 nucleotides: TGTGCCAGCAGATTGACTAGCGGGGGAGGTTCCTACAATGAGCAGTTCTTC. It is translated as CASRLTSGGGSYNEQFF.

This clonotype occurred many times. This rearrangement joins TRBV7-3 to TRBJ2-1, with a tentative D call TRBD1 (6 bases). The CDR3 consists of 15 residues. CDR1 and CDR2 (germline): SGHTA, FQGTGA. V lost 5 bases, J lost 0 bases, and 11 bases lay in between. DNA for the CDR3: TGTGCCAGCAGCGGAAGGGGGAGCTCCTACAATGAGCAGTTCTTC. Amino acid sequence: CASSGRGSSYNEQFF.

This clonotype showed up many times. This chain connects TRBV19 to TRBJ2-3; maybe TRBD2 (6 bases). The CDR3 covers 15 residues. Germline CDR1 is LNHDA and CDR2 is SQIVND (reference sequence). Trimming took off 5 bases at V and 3 bases at J, with 15 bases between the two ends. The CDR3 DNA is TGTGCCAGTAGTTTTCGGCGGGAAATAACAGATACGCAGTATTTT. As protein: CASSFRREITDTQYF.

Only a few counts were recorded for this clonotype. This rearrangement joins TRBV7-9 to TRBJ1-2; D may be TRBD1 (5 bases). The CDR3 runs to 16 residues. Germline CDR1 is SEHNR and CDR2 is FQNEAQ (reference sequence). Trimming removed 1 base at V and 6 bases at J, with 18 bases between. CDR3: CASSLGPPRRGDGYTF. CDR3 DNA sequence: TGTGCCAGCAGCTTAGGTCCCCCCAGAAGGGGTGATGGCTACACCTTC.

This clonotype was seen only a few times. A read error may be the cause here, since a much bigger clone is one base away. The chain uses TRBV7-9 and TRBJ1-1; D gene unclear. This CDR3 spans 13 amino acids. Trimming stripped 7 bases from V and 3 bases from J, with 12 bases between. Germline V gene sequence: CDR1 SEHNR, CDR2 FQNEAQ (reference sequence). The CDR3, as DNA: TGTGCCAGCAACCTGGTCATGGACACTGAAGCTTTCTTT. This sequence encodes CASNLVMDTEAFF.

The chain joins TRBV9 to TRBJ2-4; 10 nucleotides line up with TRBD2. Unmatched junction bases numbered 10, after V lost 6 bases and J lost 7 bases. The germline gives CDR1 SGDLS, CDR2 YYNGEE. The CDR3 runs to 15 residues. The CDR3 spells CASNRAGGFNNIQYF. The CDR3 DNA reads TGTGCCAGCAACAGAGCGGGGGGGTTTAATAACATTCAGTACTTC.

This clonotype occurred many times. The chain links TRBV7-9 to TRBJ2-7, with no clear D. CDR3 length equals 12 residues. Germline V gives CDR1 SEHNR, CDR2 FQNEAQ (reference sequence). Trimming took 0 bases from V and 6 from J, leaving 6 bases between them. The CDR3 loop is CASSLARTEQYF. The CDR3 DNA follows: TGTGCCAGCAGCTTAGCGAGGACCGAGCAGTACTTC.

This clonotype came up many times. The V call is TRBV7-9, the J call TRBJ1-2, with D perhaps matching TRBD1 (5 bases). This CDR3 has 13 residues. Trimming shortened V by 7 bases and J by 6 bases, and 15 bases separated the two germline ends. In germline, CDR1 is SEHNR, CDR2 FQNEAQ (reference sequence). The CDR3 region is CASTRDWPDGYTF. The CDR3 nucleotides are TGTGCCAGCACCCGGGACTGGCCCGATGGCTACACCTTC.

This clonotype was recorded a few times. This chain joins TRBV7-6 and TRBJ1-6, with no clear D. Trimming took 1 base from V and 7 from J, leaving 8 bases between them. There are 14 residues in the CDR3. The germline V gene has CDR1 SGHVS and CDR2 FNYEAQ. The CDR3 loop reads CASSLEPENSPLHF. DNA for the CDR3: TGTGCCAGCAGCTTAGAACCCGAAAATTCACCCCTCCACTTT.

This clonotype occurred a few times. CDR3 amino acids: CASSPRDPFFNYGYTF. In DNA form, the CDR3 reads TGTGCCAGCAGTCCAAGGGACCCGTTCTTTAACTATGGCTACACCTTC. The chain is built from TRBV28 and TRBJ1-2; D is possibly TRBD1 (5 bases). The germline gives CDR1 MDHEN, CDR2 SYDVKM. This CDR3 has 16 residues. Trimming stripped 5 bases from V and 1 base from J, with 17 bases between.

This clonotype was found many times. This chain joins TRBV6-2 or TRBV6-3 and TRBJ2-1; 15 nucleotides match TRBD2. The junction had 5 bases not matched to a gene; V was cut back by 6 bases and J by 5 bases. CDR1 is MNHEY, CDR2 SVGEGT, per germline. The CDR3 is 16 residues long. CDR3 in amino acids: CASRGLAGGRNNEQFF. As DNA, the CDR3 is TGTGCCAGCAGAGGACTAGCGGGGGGGCGAAACAATGAGCAGTTCTTC.

The genes are TRBV9 and TRBJ1-2; 12 nucleotides line up with TRBD1. J lost 4 bases, V lost 4 bases, and 8 bases had no gene match. This CDR3 contains 16 residues. CDR1 is SGDLS and CDR2 is YYNGEE in the germline V gene. CDR3 DNA sequence: TGTGCCAGCAGCTTAGACCGGGACAGGGGGCTCTATGGCTACACCTTC. Translation gives CASSLDRDRGLYGYTF.

This clonotype was counted between two and nine times. This chain connects TRBV30 to TRBJ1-2, with D possibly TRBD1 on 5 matching bases. The CDR3 consists of 13 residues. Trimming cost V 0 bases and J 8 bases, with 13 bases left between them. Per the germline V gene, CDR1 is GTSNPN and CDR2 is SVGIG (reference sequence). The CDR3 protein is CAWSVGGGLGYTF. CDR3 DNA: TGTGCCTGGAGTGTCGGGGGTGGCCTGGGCTACACCTTC.

The chain's CDR3 is CASSPSRRGGYQPQHF. The CDR3 DNA sequence: TGTGCCAGCAGCCCTTCCAGGCGGGGTGGCTATCAGCCCCAGCATTTT. The chain employs TRBV7-2 and TRBJ1-5, with unresolved D. This CDR3 contains 16 residues. V was trimmed by 5 bases and J by 5 bases, leaving 19 bases between them. From germline, CDR1 is SGHTA and CDR2 FQGNSA.

This clonotype showed up many times. The rearrangement links TRBV28 to TRBJ2-1, with D perhaps TRBD2 (5 bases). The CDR3 contains 13 residues. The V gene lost 8 bases and the J gene lost 8 bases, with 16 bases spanning the gap. From germline, CDR1 is MDHEN and CDR2 SYDVKM. The CDR3 region has the DNA TGTGCCAGCTCCGGACTCTTCGGGGATGAGCAGTTCTTC. The encoded protein is CASSGLFGDEQFF. Full variable domain (remainder filled in from reference TRBV28 and TRBJ2-1): DVKVTQSSRYLVKRTGEKVFLECVQDMDHENMFWYRQDPGLGLRLIYFSYDVKMKEKGDIPEGYSVSREKKERFSLILESASTNQTSMYLCASSGLFGDEQFFGPGTRLTVL.

This clonotype was seen at least ten times. The chain is built from TRBV4-1 and TRBJ2-7; 9 bases agree with TRBD1. Trimming at V came to 4 bases and at J to 3 bases, leaving 4 bases not matched to a gene. CDR3 length equals 14 residues. Germline CDR1 MGHRA, CDR2 YSYEKL. The CDR3 nucleotides are TGCGCCAGCAGCCTCGGGACAGGGAGCTACGAGCAGTACGTC. It is translated as CASSLGTGSYEQYV.

This clonotype was picked up many times. The chain recombines TRBV7-2 with TRBJ1-2; 9 nucleotides match TRBD1. V was clipped by 0 bases and J by 3 bases; unmatched bases: 8. The CDR3 runs 17 residues. Germline values: CDR1 SGHTA, CDR2 FQGNSA. CDR3 DNA: TGTGCCAGCAGCTTAGCGGGAGGGACAGGGTCCCACTATGGCTACACCTTC. This encodes CASSLAGGTGSHYGYTF.

The chain uses TRBV9 and TRBJ2-1; D may be TRBD1 (5 bases). From germline, CDR1 is SGDLS and CDR2 YYNGEE. The V gene lost 2 bases and the J gene lost 0 bases, with 9 bases spanning the gap. The CDR3 is 15 residues long. CDR3 nucleotides: TGTGCCAGCAGCGTCCAGGGCAGCTCCTACAATGAGCAGTTCTTC. This encodes CASSVQGSSYNEQFF.

Concerning this clonotype itself: This may be a read error, as it is one base from a much larger clone. The rearrangement joins TRBV27 to TRBJ1-6; D not certain. The ends were cut back, 5 bases at V and 9 bases at J, with 11 bases in the middle. Germline V CDR1 and CDR2: MNHEY, SMNVEV (reference sequence). The CDR3 length is 13 residues. The CDR3 region has the DNA TGTGCCAGCAGTACCAGAGAAAGTTCACCCCTCCACTTT. It specifies CASSTRESSPLHF.

This clonotype came up many times. This sequence joins TRBV6-1 and TRBJ2-1; TRBD2 aligns across 10 bases. The ends lost 6 bases at V and 6 bases at J; junction bases unmatched: 11. Germline loops: CDR1 MNHNS, CDR2 SASEGT. The CDR3 covers 16 residues. CDR3: CASSLKSGGAFNEQFF. The CDR3 nucleotides read TGTGCCAGCAGCTTAAAAAGCGGGGGGGCCTTCAATGAGCAGTTCTTC.

This clonotype has only a few counts. The CDR3, as DNA: TGCGCCAGCAGCCAGCGGGACCACCCTACCGGGGAGCTGTTTTTT. The encoded protein is CASSQRDHPTGELFF. The J gene is TRBJ2-2, the V gene TRBV4-1; TRBD2 might be the D (6 bases). Germline assignment: CDR1 MGHRA and CDR2 YSYEKL. V was pared by 3 bases and J by 5 bases, with 13 bases between. This CDR3 contains 15 residues.

The sample holds many counts of this clonotype. This sequence joins TRBV10-3 and TRBJ2-7; D is possibly TRBD1 (6 bases). CDR3 length: 13 residues. Germline V gene sequence: CDR1 ENHRY, CDR2 SYGVKD. Trimming took 4 bases from V and 5 from J, leaving 12 bases between them. The CDR3 DNA is TGTGCCATCAGTGGAAGATGGGACAACGAGCAGTACGTC. Translating it yields CAISGRWDNEQYV.

At least ten counts were recorded for this clonotype. The chain combines TRBV27 with TRBJ1-2, with D perhaps TRBD1 (6 bases). V shed 1 base and J shed 8 bases, with 11 bases lying between them. Germline V gene lookup returns CDR1 MNHEY and CDR2 SMNVEV (reference sequence). The CDR3 is 13 amino acids. CDR3 sequence reads: CASSLLGAGGYTF. The CDR3 DNA reads TGTGCCAGCAGTTTATTGGGGGCGGGAGGCTACACCTTC.

V usage is TRBV28 and J usage is TRBJ1-2; no clear D. The CDR3 totals 12 residues. Trimming pared 8 bases from V and 8 bases from J, leaving 15 bases between. Germline assignment: CDR1 MDHEN and CDR2 SYDVKM. This chain's CDR3 is CASGGNAEGYTF. In DNA, the CDR3 is TGTGCCAGCGGAGGGAATGCGGAAGGCTACACCTTC.

Comments on this clonotype: This may stem from a read error, because a much larger clone lies one nucleotide away. This chain uses TRBV7-8 with TRBJ2-3, with 7 positions matching TRBD2. V was clipped by 7 bases and J by 4 bases; unmatched bases: 11. This CDR3 comprises 15 residues. Germline-derived CDR1 and CDR2 are SGHVS and FQNEAQ. The CDR3 loop is CASNPGTNSPDTQYF. For the CDR3, the DNA is TGTGCCAGCAACCCCGGGACTAACAGCCCAGATACGCAGTATTTT.

This clonotype was counted only a few times. The V call is TRBV4-1, the J call TRBJ2-7; 9 positions agree with TRBD1. This CDR3 has 14 amino acids. Germline CDR1 is MGHRA and CDR2 is YSYEKL. V lost 3 bases, J lost 7 bases, and 7 bases stayed unmatched. CDR3 region: CASSHDQTGGEQYF. The DNA of the CDR3 is TGCGCCAGCAGCCACGACCAGACAGGGGGAGAGCAGTACTTC.

This clonotype has a handful of counts. The rearrangement links TRBV15 to TRBJ2-4, with D possibly being TRBD1 or TRBD2 (5 bases each). CDR1 LNHNV and CDR2 YYDKDF come from the germline V gene (reference sequence). The CDR3 is made up of 15 amino acids. Between the trimmed V and J ends, which lost 3 bases and 7 bases, there was a span of 16 bases. The CDR3 region is CATSRGTTTRNIQYF. The CDR3 DNA sequence: TGTGCCACCAGCAGGGGGACCACCACTAGGAACATTCAGTACTTC.